This T cell receptor (beta chain) was identified during a study of blood T cell repertoires in COVID-19. Looking at the study overall: From T cells, B-cell-depleted T cells, or PBMCs came the material, which was cDNA or gDNA.

Only a few counts were recorded for this clone. TCRdb's table, derived via immunoSEQ multiplex PCR, lists solely in-frame clones and lacks some. The sample comprises approximately 100,000 clones, roughly 76% of which are singletons, and 10% rests with the top ten. What was sequenced was peripheral blood. The clonotype was recovered from a human donor in a cohort sampled during active COVID-19.

In nucleotides, the CDR3 is TGCGCCAGCAGCTTGAGCACTTACAATGAGCAGTTCTTC. The encoded protein is CASSLSTYNEQFF. This chain connects TRBV5-1 to TRBJ2-1; D is ambiguous. The V gene's germline CDR1 is SGHRS and CDR2 YFSETQ. This CDR3 contains 13 residues. V lost 1 base and J lost 4, with 6 bases in between.